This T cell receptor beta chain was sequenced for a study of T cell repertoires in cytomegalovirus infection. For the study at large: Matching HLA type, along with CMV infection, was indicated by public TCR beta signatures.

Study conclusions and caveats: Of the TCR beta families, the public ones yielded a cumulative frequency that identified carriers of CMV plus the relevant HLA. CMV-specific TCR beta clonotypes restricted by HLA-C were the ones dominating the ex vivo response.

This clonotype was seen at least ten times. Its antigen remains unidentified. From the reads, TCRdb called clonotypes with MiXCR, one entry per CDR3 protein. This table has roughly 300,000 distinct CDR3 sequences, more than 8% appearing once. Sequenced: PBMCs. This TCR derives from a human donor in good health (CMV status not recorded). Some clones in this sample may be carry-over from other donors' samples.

The CDR3 reads CATSDRVNTGELFF. The CDR3 nucleotides are TGTGCCACCTCGGACAGGGTGAACACCGGGGAGCTGTTTTTT. The chain uses TRBV19 and TRBJ2-2, with 8 bases identical to TRBD1. From germline, CDR1 is LNHDA and CDR2 SQIVND (reference sequence). This CDR3 spans 14 amino acids. Unmatched junction bases numbered 5, after V lost 10 bases and J lost 1 base.